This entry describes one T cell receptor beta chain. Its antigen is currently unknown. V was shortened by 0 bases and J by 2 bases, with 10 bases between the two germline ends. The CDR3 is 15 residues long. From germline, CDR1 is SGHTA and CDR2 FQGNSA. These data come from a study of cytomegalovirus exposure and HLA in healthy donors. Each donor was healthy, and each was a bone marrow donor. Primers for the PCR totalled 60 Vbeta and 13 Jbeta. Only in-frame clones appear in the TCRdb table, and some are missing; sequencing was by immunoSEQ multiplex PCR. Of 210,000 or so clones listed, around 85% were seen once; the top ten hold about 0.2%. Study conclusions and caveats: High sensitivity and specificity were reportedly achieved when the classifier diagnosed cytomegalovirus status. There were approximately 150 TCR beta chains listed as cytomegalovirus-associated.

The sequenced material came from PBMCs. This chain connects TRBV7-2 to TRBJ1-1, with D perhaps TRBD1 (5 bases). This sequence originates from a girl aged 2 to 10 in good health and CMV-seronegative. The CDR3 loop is CASSLAGAVNTEAFF. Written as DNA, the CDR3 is TGTGCCAGCAGCTTAGCAGGGGCAGTAAACACTGAAGCTTTCTTT.